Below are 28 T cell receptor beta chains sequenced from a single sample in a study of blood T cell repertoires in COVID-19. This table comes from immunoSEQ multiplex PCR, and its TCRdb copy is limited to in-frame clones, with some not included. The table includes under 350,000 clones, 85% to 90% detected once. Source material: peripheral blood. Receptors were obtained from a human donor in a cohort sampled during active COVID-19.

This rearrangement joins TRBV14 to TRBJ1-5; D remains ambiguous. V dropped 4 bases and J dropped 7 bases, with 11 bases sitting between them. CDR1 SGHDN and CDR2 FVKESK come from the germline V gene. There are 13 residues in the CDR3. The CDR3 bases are TGTGCCAGCAGCCGCGGGATTGGGCAGCCCCAGCATTTT. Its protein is CASSRGIGQPQHF.

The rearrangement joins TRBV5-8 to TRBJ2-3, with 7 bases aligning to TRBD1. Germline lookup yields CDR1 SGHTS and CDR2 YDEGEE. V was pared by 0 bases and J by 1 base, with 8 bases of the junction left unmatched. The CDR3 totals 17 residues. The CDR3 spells CASSLALGQAGTDTQYF. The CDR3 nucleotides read TGTGCCAGCAGCTTGGCCCTCGGACAGGCGGGCACAGATACGCAGTATTTT.

The CDR3, as DNA: TGTGCCAGCAGAAGGAGTACTAGCGGGCAATACGAGCAGTACTTC. Translation gives CASRRSTSGQYEQYF. This chain uses TRBV6-5 with TRBJ2-7, with 9 nucleotides matching TRBD2. From germline, CDR1 is MNHEY and CDR2 SVGAGI. The CDR3 totals 15 residues. V gave up 6 bases and J gave up 4 bases; unmatched junction bases: 10.

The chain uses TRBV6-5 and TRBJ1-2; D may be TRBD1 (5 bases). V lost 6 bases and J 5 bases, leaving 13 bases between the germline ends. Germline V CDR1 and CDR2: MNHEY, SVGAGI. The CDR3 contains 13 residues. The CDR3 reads CASSQTEVYGYTF. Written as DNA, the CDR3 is TGTGCCAGCAGCCAGACAGAGGTATATGGCTACACCTTC.

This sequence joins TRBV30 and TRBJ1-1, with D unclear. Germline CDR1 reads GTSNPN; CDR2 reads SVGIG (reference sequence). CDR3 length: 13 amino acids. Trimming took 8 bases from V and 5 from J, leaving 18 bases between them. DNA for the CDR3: TGTGCCGGGATGGGATCGTCGGGGACTGAAGCTTTCTTT. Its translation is CAGMGSSGTEAFF.

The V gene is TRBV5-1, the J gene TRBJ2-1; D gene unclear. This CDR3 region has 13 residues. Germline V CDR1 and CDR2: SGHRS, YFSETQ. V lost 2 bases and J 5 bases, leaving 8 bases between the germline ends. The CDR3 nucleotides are TGCGCCAGCAGCTTTCACATGGACAATGAGCAGTTCTTC. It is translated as CASSFHMDNEQFF.

CDR3 nucleotides: TGTGCCACCGGCGATGCTAGCGGGAAATTTTACAATGAGCAGTTCTTC. It encodes CATGDASGKFYNEQFF. This chain joins TRBV24-1 and TRBJ2-1; 9 bases map to TRBD2. There are 16 residues in the CDR3. V was pared by 9 bases and J by 4 bases, with 12 bases of the junction left unmatched. Germline CDR1 KGHDR, CDR2 SFDVKD.

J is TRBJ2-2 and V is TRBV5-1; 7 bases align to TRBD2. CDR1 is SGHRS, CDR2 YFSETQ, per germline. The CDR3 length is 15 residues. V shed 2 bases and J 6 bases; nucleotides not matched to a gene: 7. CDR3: CASSFISGGPGELFF. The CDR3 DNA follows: TGCGCCAGCAGCTTTATTTCGGGAGGCCCCGGGGAGCTGTTTTTT.

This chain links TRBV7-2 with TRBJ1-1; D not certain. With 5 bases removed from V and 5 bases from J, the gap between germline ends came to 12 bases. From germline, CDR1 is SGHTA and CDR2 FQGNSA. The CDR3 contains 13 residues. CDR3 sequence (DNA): TGTGCCAGCAGCGCATCAAGAGAAACTGAAGCTTTCTTT. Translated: CASSASRETEAFF.

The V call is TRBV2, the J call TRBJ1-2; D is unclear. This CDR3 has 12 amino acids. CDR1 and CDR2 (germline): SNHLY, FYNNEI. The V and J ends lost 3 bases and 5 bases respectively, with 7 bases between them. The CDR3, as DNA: TGTGCCAGCAGTGACGGGGAGTATGGCTACACCTTC. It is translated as CASSDGEYGYTF.

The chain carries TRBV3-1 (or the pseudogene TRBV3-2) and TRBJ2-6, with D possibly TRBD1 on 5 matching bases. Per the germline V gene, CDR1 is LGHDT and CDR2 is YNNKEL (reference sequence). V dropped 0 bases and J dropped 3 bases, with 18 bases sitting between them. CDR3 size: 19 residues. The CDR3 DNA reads TGTGCCAGCAGCCAAGATGAATGGGGCTCTTCGTTTGGGGCCAACGTCCTGACTTTC. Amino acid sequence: CASSQDEWGSSFGANVLTF.

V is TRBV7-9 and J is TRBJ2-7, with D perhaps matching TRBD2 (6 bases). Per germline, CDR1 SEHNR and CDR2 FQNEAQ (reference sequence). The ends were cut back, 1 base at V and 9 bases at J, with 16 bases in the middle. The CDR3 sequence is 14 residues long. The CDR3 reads CASSLGAGPWGQYF. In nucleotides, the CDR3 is TGTGCCAGCAGCTTAGGGGCGGGACCCTGGGGGCAGTACTTC. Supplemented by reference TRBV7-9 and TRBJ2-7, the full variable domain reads DTGVSQNPRHKITKRGQNVTFRCDPISEHNRLYWYRQTLGQGPEFLTYFQNEAQLEKSRLLSDRFSAERPKGSFSTLEIQRTEQGDSAMYLCASSLGAGPWGQYFGPGTRLTVT.

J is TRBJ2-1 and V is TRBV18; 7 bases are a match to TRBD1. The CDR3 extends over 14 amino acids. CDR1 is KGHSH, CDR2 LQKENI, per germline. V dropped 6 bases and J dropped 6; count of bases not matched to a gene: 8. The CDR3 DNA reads TGTGCCAGCTCGTACAGGGGATCCCTCAATGAGCAGTTCTTC. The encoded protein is CASSYRGSLNEQFF.

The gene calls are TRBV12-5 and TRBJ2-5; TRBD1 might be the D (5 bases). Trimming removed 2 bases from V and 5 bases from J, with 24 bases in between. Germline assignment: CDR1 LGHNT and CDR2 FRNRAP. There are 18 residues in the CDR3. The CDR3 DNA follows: TGTGCTAGTGGTTTGATGGTGACATACGAAGGGGCAATTGAGACCCAGTACTTC. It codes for CASGLMVTYEGAIETQYF.

CDR3 DNA sequence: TGTGCCAGCAGTCACATGGTGGACAGGGGGCCAAATCAGCCCCAGCATTTT. Amino acid sequence: CASSHMVDRGPNQPQHF. V is TRBV2 and J is TRBJ1-5, with 11 bases fitting TRBD1. There are 17 residues in the CDR3. Germline V gene lookup returns CDR1 SNHLY and CDR2 FYNNEI. V lost 5 bases, J lost 4 bases, and 10 bases stayed unmatched.

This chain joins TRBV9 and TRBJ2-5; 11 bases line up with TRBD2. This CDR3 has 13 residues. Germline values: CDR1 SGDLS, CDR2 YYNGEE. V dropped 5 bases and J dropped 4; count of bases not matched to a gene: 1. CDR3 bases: TGTGCCAGCAGTAGCGGGAGGGGAGAGACCCAGTACTTC. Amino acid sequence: CASSSGRGETQYF.

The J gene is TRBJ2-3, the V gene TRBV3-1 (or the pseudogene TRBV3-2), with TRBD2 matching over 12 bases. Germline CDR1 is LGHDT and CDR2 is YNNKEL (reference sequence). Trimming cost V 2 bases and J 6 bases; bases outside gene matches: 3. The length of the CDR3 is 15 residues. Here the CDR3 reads CASSQSLAGGDTQYF. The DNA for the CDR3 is TGTGCCAGCAGCCAATCTCTAGCGGGGGGGGATACGCAGTATTTT.

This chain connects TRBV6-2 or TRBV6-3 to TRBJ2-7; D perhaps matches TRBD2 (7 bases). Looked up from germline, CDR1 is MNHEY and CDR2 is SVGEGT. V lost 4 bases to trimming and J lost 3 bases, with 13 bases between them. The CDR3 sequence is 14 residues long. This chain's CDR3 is CASSWAGAVYEQYF. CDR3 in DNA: TGTGCCAGCAGTTGGGCGGGGGCCGTCTACGAGCAGTACTTC.

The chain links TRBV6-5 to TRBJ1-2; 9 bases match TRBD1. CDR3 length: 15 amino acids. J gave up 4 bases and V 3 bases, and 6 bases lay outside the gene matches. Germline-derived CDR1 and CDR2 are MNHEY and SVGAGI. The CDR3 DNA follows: TGTGCCAGCAGTTATGAGCCGACAGGGGGCTATGGCTACACCTTC. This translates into CASSYEPTGGYGYTF.

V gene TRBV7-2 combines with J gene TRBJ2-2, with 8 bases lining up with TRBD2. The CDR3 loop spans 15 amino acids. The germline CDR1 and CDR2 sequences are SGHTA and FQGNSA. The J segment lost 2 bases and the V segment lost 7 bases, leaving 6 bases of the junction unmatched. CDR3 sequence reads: CASTRTSGNTGELFF. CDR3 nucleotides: TGTGCCAGCACACGCACTAGCGGTAACACCGGGGAGCTGTTTTTT.

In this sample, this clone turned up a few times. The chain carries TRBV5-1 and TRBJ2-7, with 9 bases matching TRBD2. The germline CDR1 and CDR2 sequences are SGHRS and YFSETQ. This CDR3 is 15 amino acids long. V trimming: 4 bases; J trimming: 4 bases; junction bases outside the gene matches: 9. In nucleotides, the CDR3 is TGCGCCAGCAGCCAAGCGGCTAGCGGGACGTACGAGCAGTACTTC. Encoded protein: CASSQAASGTYEQYF.

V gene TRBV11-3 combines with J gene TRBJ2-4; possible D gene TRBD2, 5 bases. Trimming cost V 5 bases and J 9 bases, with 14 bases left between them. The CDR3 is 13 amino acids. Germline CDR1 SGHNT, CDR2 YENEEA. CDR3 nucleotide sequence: TGTGCCAGCAGCCCTGAACGGGGTAGCATTCAGTACTTC. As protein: CASSPERGSIQYF.

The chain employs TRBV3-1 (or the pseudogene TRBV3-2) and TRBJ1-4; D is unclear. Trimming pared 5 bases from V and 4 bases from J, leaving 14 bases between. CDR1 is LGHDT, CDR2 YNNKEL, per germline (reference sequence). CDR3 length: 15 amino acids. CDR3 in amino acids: CASSLTSGFNEKLFF. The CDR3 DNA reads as TGTGCCAGCAGCTTGACTTCGGGGTTTAATGAAAAACTGTTTTTT.

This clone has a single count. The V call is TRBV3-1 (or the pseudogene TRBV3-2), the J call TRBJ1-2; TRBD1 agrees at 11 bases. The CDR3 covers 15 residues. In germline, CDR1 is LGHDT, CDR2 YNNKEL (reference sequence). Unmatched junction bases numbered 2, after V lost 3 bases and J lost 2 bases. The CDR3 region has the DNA TGTGCCAGCAGCCAGAGGGACAGGGGGAACTATGGCTACACCTTC. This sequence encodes CASSQRDRGNYGYTF.

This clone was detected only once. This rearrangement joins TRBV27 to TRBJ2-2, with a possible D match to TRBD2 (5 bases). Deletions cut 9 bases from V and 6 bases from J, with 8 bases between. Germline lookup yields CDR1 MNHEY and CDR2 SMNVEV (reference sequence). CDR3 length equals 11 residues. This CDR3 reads CASTSPGELFF. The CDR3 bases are TGTGCCAGTACTAGTCCCGGGGAGCTGTTTTTT.

The CDR3 loop reads CASSVDPGQGNYGYTF. Written as DNA, the CDR3 is TGTGCCAGCAGCGTGGATCCGGGACAGGGCAACTATGGCTACACCTTC. This chain links TRBV9 with TRBJ1-2; 9 bases fit TRBD1. This CDR3 comprises 16 residues. Germline CDR1 reads SGDLS; CDR2 reads YYNGEE. The trim removed 2 bases at V and 2 bases at J, leaving 7 bases unmatched.

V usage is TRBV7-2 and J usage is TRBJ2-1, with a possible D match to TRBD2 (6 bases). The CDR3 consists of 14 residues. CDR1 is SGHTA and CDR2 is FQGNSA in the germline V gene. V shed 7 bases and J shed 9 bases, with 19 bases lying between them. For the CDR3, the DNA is TGTGCCAGCATCTCAGGCGGGATAGTAGGTGAGCAGTTCTTC. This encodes CASISGGIVGEQFF.

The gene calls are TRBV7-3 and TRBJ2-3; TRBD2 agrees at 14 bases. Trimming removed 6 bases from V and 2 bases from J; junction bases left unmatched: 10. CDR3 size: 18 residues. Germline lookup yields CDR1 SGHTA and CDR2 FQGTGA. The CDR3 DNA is TGTGCCAGCAGGCAAGGACTAGCGGGAGGACAGGACACAGATACGCAGTATTTT. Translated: CASRQGLAGGQDTDTQYF.